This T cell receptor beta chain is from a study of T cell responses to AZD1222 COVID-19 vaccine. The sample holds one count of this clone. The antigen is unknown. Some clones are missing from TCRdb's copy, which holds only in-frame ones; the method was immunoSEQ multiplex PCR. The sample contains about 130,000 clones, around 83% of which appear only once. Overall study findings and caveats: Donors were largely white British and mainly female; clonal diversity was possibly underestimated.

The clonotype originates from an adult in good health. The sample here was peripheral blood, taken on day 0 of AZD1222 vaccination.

CDR3 DNA: TGCGCCAGCAGCCAAGTTGGACAGGGGTACTATGGCTACACCTTC. Protein: CASSQVGQGYYGYTF. This rearrangement joins TRBV4-1 to TRBJ1-2; TRBD1 aligns across 9 bases. The germline gives CDR1 MGHRA, CDR2 YSYEKL. Trimming at V came to 1 base and at J to 3 bases, leaving 3 bases not matched to a gene. The length of the CDR3 is 15 residues.